This TCR beta chain was captured by sequencing in a study of blood T cell repertoires in COVID-19. Study details: T cells, B-cell-depleted T cells, or PBMCs provided the cDNA or gDNA that served as material.

In the source study's methods: Amplifying reference gene primers gave estimates of nucleated cell counts. Clones were sequenced by immunoSEQ multiplex PCR, and TCRdb holds only the in-frame ones, with some missing. V, J and clone size derive from that table, while D and trimming were established from the DNA sequence. This sample has 20,000 to 25,000 clones, with roughly 73% found just once. This clonotype was obtained from a human donor in a cohort sampled during active or convalescent COVID-19. The sequenced material came from peripheral blood.

In nucleotides, the CDR3 is TGTGCCACCAGCAGAGATTGGAGGGTCGCTGAAGCTTTCTTT. This codes for CATSRDWRVAEAFF. This sequence joins TRBV15 and TRBJ1-1; D is undetermined. The CDR3 covers 14 residues. Germline V lookup: CDR1 LNHNV, CDR2 YYDKDF (reference sequence). Trimming cost V 0 bases and J 6 bases, with 11 bases left between them.